These 3 T cell receptor beta chains were sequenced from one sample in a study of T cell responses to AZD1222 COVID-19 vaccine. Generated by immunoSEQ multiplex PCR, the TCRdb table keeps only in-frame clones and is missing some. Among around 80,000 clones listed, around 82% were seen once. The sequences come from peripheral blood, collected 28 days after the second AZD1222 dose. Receptors originate from an adult who received the AZD1222 COVID-19 vaccine.

This clone was seen just once. The chain combines TRBV12-2 with TRBJ2-7; the D call in the table, TRBD1, was not verified against the DNA. TRBV12-2 is an annotated pseudogene. CDR3 length: 14 amino acids. DNA of the CDR3: TGTGCAAGTCGCCTTCGGACAGGGGACTACGAGCAGTACTTC. Its translation is CASRLRTGDYEQYF.

This clone was seen a few times. This chain links TRBV6-5 with TRBJ1-4, with D perhaps TRBD1 (5 bases). The germline V gene has CDR1 MNHEY and CDR2 SVGAGI. V was pared by 6 bases and J by 7 bases, with 18 bases between. The CDR3 has 15 amino acids. CDR3 protein: CASSLREANSEKLFF. The CDR3, as DNA: TGTGCCAGCAGCCTCAGGGAGGCGAATAGTGAAAAACTGTTTTTT.

The V gene is TRBV28, the J gene TRBJ1-1; TRBD1 matches 9 bases. V dropped 7 bases and J dropped 5; count of bases not matched to a gene: 8. Germline lookup yields CDR1 MDHEN and CDR2 SYDVKM. The CDR3 has 14 residues. Here the CDR3 DNA reads TGTGCCAGCAACCAACAGGGGGCAAGGACTGAAGCTTTCTTT. It specifies CASNQQGARTEAFF.